The present entry profiles one TCR beta chain with its context. Reverse transcribed after extraction, RNA yielded cDNA as the sequencing template. Libraries were prepared by immunoSEQ multiplex PCR; TCRdb keeps only in-frame clonotypes and omits some of them. The table lists some 170,000 clones, 67% of them singletons. CDR3 length: 15 residues. Germline loops: CDR1 SEHNR, CDR2 FQNEAQ (reference sequence). The V segment lost 5 bases and the J segment 2 bases; nucleotides outside the gene matches: 5. This record comes from a study of CD8+ T cells in alopecia areata. The chain is built from TRBV7-9 and TRBJ1-3; 8 bases line up with TRBD1. The receptor's source is a human donor with alopecia areata. The sample was CD8+ T cells sorted from blood, taken at week 0. This chain's CDR3 is CASSPQGAPGNTIYF. DNA of the CDR3: TGTGCCAGCAGCCCTCAGGGGGCGCCTGGAAACACCATATATTTT.